This entry describes one T cell receptor beta chain. The antigen this receptor binds is unknown. Base qualities are not provided; no much larger clone lies one nucleotide away. The CDR3 spans 14 residues, from the cysteine through the phenylalanine. This entry keeps only the CDR3 DNA: 42 bases, framed from base 1. The germline V gene (reference sequence) specifies LGHDT as CDR1 and YNNKEL as CDR2. V is reduced by 1 base and J by 0 bases, leaving a spacing of 6 bases between them. Whole blood was collected in K2EDTA tubes by collaborating institutions according to the institutions' own protocols. For TCRbeta analysis, collaborators shipped samples as frozen whole blood, isolated PBMCs, or DNA extracted from either of those sample types. The data derive from a study of blood T cell repertoires in COVID-19 (TCRdb year 2020). About the full investigation: The collaborator samples originated in the United States, Italy and Spain and spanned the acute and convalescent phases of COVID-19. The material from the prospective study consisted of cDNA or gDNA derived from T cells, B-cell-depleted T cells, or PBMCs. Deeply sampled blood TCRbeta repertoires from subjects exposed to, actively infected with, or recovered from COVID-19 were included in the dataset. The repertoires were made available in a free public database intended to serve as a resource for research on the immune response to SARS-CoV-2. Samples came from the ongoing ImmuneRACE study (first 160 participants) plus 1,254 subjects from 6 global collaborators. Nearly every sample came with metadata listing a de-identified subject ID, COVID-19 status, age in years and sex. Where available, HLA class I and class II types were obtained from metadata supplied by the sample provider rather than from assay-based typing. Here is what the overall study found, with its caveats: The quantity of clinical and demographic metadata differed by source and by participant and was supplied without curation.

TCRbeta CDR3 regions were amplified from genomic DNA by means of the immunoSEQ Assay, a bias-controlled multiplex PCR. Concerning the study's data processing: The number of nucleated cells in each sample was estimated by amplification of reference gene primers within the assay. To quantify the absolute abundance of each unique TCRbeta CDR3 rearrangement, sequence reads were collapsed and filtered. For each sample, productive Simpson clonality was calculated as the square root of Simpson's diversity index over productive rearrangements. TCRdb provides this immuneACCESS table in a form limited to in-frame rearrangements. Some clones are lacking; in checked studies, under half of them reflect an unresolved V gene, and why the rest are absent is not known. V and J calls and clone size are copied from that table; D and trimming were computed from the DNA. This sample has around 180,000 clones in its table, and about 74% of those were observed once. In total, the top ten clones hold around 2.9% of the sample.

The sequencing input was peripheral blood. Rearrangement joined TRBV3-1 (or the pseudogene TRBV3-2) to TRBJ1-1, with TRBD1 perhaps the D gene, on 5 matching bases. The origin of this receptor is a woman older than 75 with acute or convalescent COVID-19. The DNA is as follows: TGTGCCAGCAGCCAAGGGGGCTTGAACACTGAAGCTTTCTTT. Its translation reads: CASSQGGLNTEAFF.